The 24 T cell receptor beta chains below come from one sample, sequenced in a study of T cell clonality in common variable immunodeficiency. Sequenced by immunoSEQ multiplex PCR; TCRdb stores in-frame clones only, minus some. The repertoire consists of about 64,000 clones, none detected only once. Sequencing was carried out using peripheral blood mononuclear cells. The receptors were gathered from a person aged 18 to 70 in good health.

This clone was seen many times. The read falls 3 residues short of the CDR3 end, and the missing part is taken from the germline J gene. V and J are TRBV2 and TRBJ2-5; D is possibly TRBD2 (6 bases). Germline lookup yields CDR1 SNHLY and CDR2 FYNNEI. V gave up 6 bases and J gave up 2 bases, with 16 bases separating them. This CDR3 is 15 amino acids long. The part of the CDR3 DNA that was read is TGTGCCAGCAGCCGACTAGGTTCCCCTCAAGAGACC. Amino acid sequence: CASSRLGSPQET. The full CDR3 is CASSRLGSPQETQYF.

This clone was observed at least ten times. The read falls 3 residues short of the CDR3 end, and the missing part is taken from the germline J gene. J is TRBJ2-3 and V is TRBV6-4; TRBD2 agrees at 9 bases. The CDR3 spans 17 residues. CDR1 is MRHNA and CDR2 is SNTAGT in the germline V gene. With 2 bases clipped from V and 1 base from J, the junction kept 7 bases outside the gene matches. The CDR3 reads CASSDPAGGGGTDTQYF. Incomplete CDR3 DNA: TGTGCCAGCAGTGACCCAGCTGGCGGGGGGGGCACAGATACG.

This clone was seen repeatedly, ten times or more. The part of the CDR3 DNA that was read is TGTGCCAGCAGCTGGGACAGGAAAGCTAACTATGGC. Amino acid sequence: CASSWDRKANYG. The entire CDR3 protein is CASSWDRKANYGYTF. This chain connects TRBV5-4 to TRBJ1-2; 8 bases agree with TRBD1. The read stops 3 residues short of the end of the CDR3; the missing end is completed from the germline J gene. Per the germline V gene, CDR1 is SGHNT and CDR2 is YYREEE (reference sequence). The CDR3 covers 15 residues. The V and J ends lost 3 bases and 0 bases, in that order; junction bases with no gene match: 4.

This clone came up many times. The CDR3 goes on 3 residues after the read ends, and that part is filled in from the germline J gene. This rearrangement joins TRBV5-5 to TRBJ2-7, with TRBD2 identical over 9 bases. Germline CDR1 is SGHKS and CDR2 is YYEKEE (reference sequence). V lost 0 bases to trimming and J lost 5 bases; unmatched junction nucleotides: 6. This CDR3 region has 15 residues. CDR3 sequence reads: CASSLESSGGNEQYF. The CDR3 DNA, read in part, is TGTGCCAGCAGCTTGGAGAGTAGCGGGGGTAACGAG.

This clone appeared many times. The DNA read from the CDR3 is TGCGCCAGCAGTCCAGGGGACTCTGGAAACACC. Protein sequence: CASSPGDSGNT. The entire CDR3 protein reads CASSPGDSGNTIYF. The J gene is TRBJ1-3, the V gene TRBV5-1; D may be TRBD1 (6 bases). Read data end 3 residues before the CDR3 end; the end is taken from the germline J gene. This CDR3 is 14 amino acids long. The V end lost 5 bases, the J end lost 0 bases, and 9 bases lay between the germline ends. Germline CDR1 SGHRS, CDR2 YFSETQ. Filled out from reference TRBV5-1 and TRBJ1-3, the complete variable domain reads KAGVTQTPRYLIKTRGQQVTLSCSPISGHRSVSWYQQTPGQGLQFLFEYFSETQRNKGNFPGRFSGRQFSNSRSEMNVSTLELGDSALYLCASSPGDSGNTIYFGEGSWLTVV.

The table lists this clone with many counts. The CDR3 end is not reached by the read, which stops 3 residues before it; the germline J gene fills it in. The V call is TRBV7-9, the J call TRBJ1-5; D is unresolved. V was shortened by 4 bases and J by 6 bases, with 7 bases between the two germline ends. In germline, CDR1 is SEHNR, CDR2 FQNEAQ (reference sequence). The CDR3 has 12 residues. The covered CDR3 bases are TGTGCCAGCAGCTCCCCGGGTCAGCCC. Translated: CASSSPGQP. The complete CDR3 protein is CASSSPGQPQHF.

The sample holds many counts of this clone. The CDR3 end falls 3 residues outside the read, so it is completed with the germline J gene. The gene calls are TRBV19 and TRBJ2-1; TRBD2 matches at 15 bases. With V trimmed by 4 bases and J by 4 bases, 11 bases remained unmatched. The CDR3 sequence is 19 residues long. CDR1 is LNHDA and CDR2 is SQIVND in the germline V gene (reference sequence). CDR3 loop: CASSTFGLAGGPSYNEQFF. The DNA read from the CDR3 is TGTGCCAGTAGTACCTTTGGACTAGCGGGAGGGCCATCGTACAATGAG.

This clone was seen repeatedly, ten times or more. The CDR3 is cut off 3 residues early in the read; its end comes from the germline J gene. V and J are TRBV20-1 and TRBJ2-2; D remains unclear. The length of the CDR3 is 12 residues. V was clipped by 2 bases and J by 2 bases, with 3 bases between them. CDR1 is DFQATT, CDR2 SNEGSKA, per germline (reference sequence). The sequenced CDR3 bases are TGCAGTGCTAGACCAAACACCGGGGAG. Amino acid sequence: CSARPNTGE. The CDR3 as a whole reads CSARPNTGELFF.

As regards this clone: The CDR3 end is not reached by the read, which stops 3 residues before it; the germline J gene fills it in. The genes are TRBV7-2 and TRBJ2-1; TRBD2 aligns across 11 bases. V lost 5 bases, J lost 4 bases, and 4 bases stayed unmatched. CDR3 length equals 15 residues. Germline V gives CDR1 SGHTA, CDR2 FQGNSA. CDR3 DNA, as far as it was read: TGTGCCAGCAGCCGGGGACTAGCGGAATACAATGAG. Amino acids: CASSRGLAEYNE. The full CDR3 is CASSRGLAEYNEQFF.

This clone appeared many times. The read ends 3 residues early relative to the CDR3; the germline J gene fills the gap. The chain employs TRBV28 and TRBJ2-3; 8 bases map to TRBD2. Germline CDR1 and CDR2: MDHEN and SYDVKM. The CDR3 covers 17 residues. The V gene end was trimmed by 7 bases and the J gene end by 2 bases; junction bases not matched to a gene: 14. Partial CDR3 DNA: TGTGCCAGCACCATCGGGGTAGCGGGGCAGCACACAGATACG. Translated, it gives CASTIGVAGQHTDT. Given in full, the CDR3 is CASTIGVAGQHTDTQYF.

This clone came up many times. The CDR3 end lies 3 residues beyond the end of the read and is filled in from the germline J gene. The chain joins TRBV30 to TRBJ2-3; D call uncertain. V lost 0 bases to trimming and J lost 6 bases, with 7 bases between them. Germline V gene sequence: CDR1 GTSNPN, CDR2 SVGIG (reference sequence). This CDR3 is 12 amino acids long. CDR3 bases read: TGTGCCTGGAGTGTACTCCGGGATACG. Its translation is CAWSVLRDT. The whole CDR3 region reads CAWSVLRDTQYF. The variable domain in full, completed from reference TRBV30 and TRBJ2-3, reads SQTIHQWPATLVQPVGSPLSLECTVEGTSNPNLYWYRQAAGRGLQLLFYSVGIGQISSEVPQNLSASRPQDRQFILSSKKLLLSDSGFYLCAWSVLRDTQYFGPGTRLTVL.

This clone was counted many times. The DNA ends 3 residues before the CDR3 does, and the rest of the CDR3 is filled in from the germline J gene. V is TRBV2 and J is TRBJ2-4, with D uncertain. V lost 6 bases, J lost 0 bases, and 9 bases lay in between. CDR1 and CDR2 from the germline V gene are SNHLY and FYNNEI. This CDR3 spans 14 amino acids. The CDR3 is CASRPELAKNIQYF. CDR3 DNA (partial): TGTGCCAGCAGACCTGAGCTAGCCAAAAACATT.

This clone was seen ten or more times. The CDR3 is cut off 3 residues early in the read; its end comes from the germline J gene. The genes are TRBV5-5 and TRBJ2-2, with D perhaps being TRBD1 or TRBD2 (5 bases each). The germline V gene has CDR1 SGHKS and CDR2 YYEKEE (reference sequence). The V end lost 1 base, the J end lost 9 bases, and 16 bases lay between the germline ends. The length of the CDR3 is 15 residues. CDR3 bases read: TGTGCCAGCAGCTTGACAGGTCCGGAGGATAGGGAG. This translates into CASSLTGPEDRE. The whole CDR3 protein is CASSLTGPEDRELFF.

This clone has a count of ten or more. The read stops 3 residues short of the end of the CDR3; the missing end is completed from the germline J gene. The gene calls are TRBV3-1 (or the pseudogene TRBV3-2) and TRBJ2-1; 10 nucleotides line up with TRBD2. The germline V gene has CDR1 LGHDT and CDR2 YNNKEL (reference sequence). V shed 4 bases, J shed 1 base, and the junction held 1 base outside the gene matches. CDR3 length: 15 amino acids. The CDR3 DNA, read in part, is TGTGCCAGCAGCCCACTAGCGGGGTCCTACAATGAG. This translates into CASSPLAGSYNE. The full CDR3 protein reads CASSPLAGSYNEQFF.

This clone showed up many times. CDR3 sequence reads: CASSLPTVGNTEAFF. The CDR3 bases that were read are TGTGCCAGCAGCTTACCGACTGTAGGGAACACTGAA. This sequence joins TRBV7-9 and TRBJ1-1; D unclear. The CDR3 end is not reached by the read, which stops 3 residues before it; the germline J gene fills it in. Between the trimmed V and J ends, which lost 2 bases and 1 base, there was a span of 11 bases. Germline V gene data show CDR1 as SEHNR and CDR2 as FQNEAQ (reference sequence). There are 15 residues in the CDR3. The full variable domain, completed using reference TRBV7-9 and TRBJ1-1, is DTGVSQNPRHKITKRGQNVTFRCDPISEHNRLYWYRQTLGQGPEFLTYFQNEAQLEKSRLLSDRFSAERPKGSFSTLEIQRTEQGDSAMYLCASSLPTVGNTEAFFGQGTRLTVV.

This clone occurred many times. Sequencing ends 3 residues short of the CDR3 end; the germline J gene provides the rest. The chain combines TRBV12-3 or TRBV12-4 with TRBJ1-3, with 9 bases aligning to TRBD1. The CDR3 loop spans 15 amino acids. V was clipped by 5 bases and J by 5 bases; unmatched bases: 7. CDR3 bases read: TGTGCCAGCAGTCCGCCGGGACAGGGTAGAAACACC. It codes for CASSPPGQGRNT. The entire CDR3 protein is CASSPPGQGRNTIYF.

This clone appeared many times. From the germline J gene comes the end of the CDR3, since the read stops 3 residues before it. This chain uses TRBV10-3 with TRBJ2-3, with 9 bases that match TRBD2. CDR1 and CDR2 (germline): ENHRY, SYGVKD. This CDR3 contains 17 residues. With 5 bases clipped from V and 2 bases from J, the junction kept 11 bases outside the gene matches. The CDR3 DNA, read in part, is TGTGCCATCAGTCCTGCCCTGACTAGCGGCGACACAGATACG. This encodes CAISPALTSGDTDT. The CDR3 in its entirety is CAISPALTSGDTDTQYF.

This clone appeared many times. Read coverage stops 3 residues before the CDR3 terminus; the germline J gene supplies the remainder. The rearrangement uses TRBV19 and TRBJ2-7; D is unresolved. From germline, CDR1 is LNHDA and CDR2 SQIVND (reference sequence). This CDR3 contains 14 residues. The germline V and J ends were trimmed by 7 bases and 3 bases, with 16 bases remaining between them. CDR3 bases read: TGTGCCAGTATAGAAAATAATACTTACTACGAG. It specifies CASIENNTYYE. In full, the CDR3 reads CASIENNTYYEQYF.

This clone was detected ten times or more. The DNA ends 3 residues before the CDR3 does, and the rest of the CDR3 is filled in from the germline J gene. The rearrangement links TRBV12-3 or TRBV12-4 to TRBJ2-1; 9 bases align to TRBD2. The CDR3 is 17 residues long. The trim removed 2 bases at V and 2 bases at J, leaving 7 bases unmatched. The sequenced part of the CDR3 DNA is TGTGCCAGCAGTTTACTTACCGGCGGGAGGGCCTACAATGAG. Translating gives CASSLLTGGRAYNE. The CDR3 in full is CASSLLTGGRAYNEQFF.

This clone was counted at least ten times. The CDR3 extends 3 residues past the end of the read, so its final part is completed from the germline J gene. The sample contains more than one DNA sequence encoding this CDR3. The rearrangement uses TRBV7-3 and TRBJ2-1; 8 nucleotides line up with TRBD2. Per germline, CDR1 SGHTA and CDR2 FQGTGA. The V gene end was trimmed by 9 bases and the J gene end by 7 bases; junction bases not matched to a gene: 14. This CDR3 contains 15 residues. The DNA read from the CDR3 is TGTGCCAGTAGCCTCGGGGGGGGGCCAGGGAATGAG. It is translated as CASSLGGGPGNE. The full CDR3 is CASSLGGGPGNEQFF.

The sample holds many counts of this clone. The CDR3 goes on 3 residues after the read ends, and that part is filled in from the germline J gene. The chain has TRBV5-1 and TRBJ2-4; D remains ambiguous. V was clipped by 3 bases and J by 8 bases, with 6 bases between them. The V gene's germline CDR1 is SGHRS and CDR2 YFSETQ. This CDR3 is built from 11 residues. The CDR3 sequence: CASSSGDIQYF. Incomplete CDR3 DNA: TGCGCCAGCAGCTCAGGAGACATT. Using reference TRBV5-1 and TRBJ2-4 for the parts outside the CDR3, the full variable domain is KAGVTQTPRYLIKTRGQQVTLSCSPISGHRSVSWYQQTPGQGLQFLFEYFSETQRNKGNFPGRFSGRQFSNSRSEMNVSTLELGDSALYLCASSSGDIQYFGAGTRLSVL.

This clone was seen at least ten times. The observed sequence ends 3 residues before the CDR3 terminus, with the missing tail filled in from the germline J gene. This chain joins TRBV30 and TRBJ2-2; D perhaps matches TRBD2 (6 bases). Germline CDR1 GTSNPN, CDR2 SVGIG (reference sequence). The CDR3 runs to 13 residues. Incomplete CDR3 DNA: TGTGCGCGGGGCTGGGGTAGGCCCGGGGAG. Protein sequence: CARGWGRPGE. The full-length CDR3 reads as CARGWGRPGELFF.

Many counts were recorded for this clone. The CDR3 goes on 3 residues after the read ends, and that part is filled in from the germline J gene. V and J are TRBV10-3 and TRBJ2-2; D perhaps matches TRBD1 (5 bases). This CDR3 has 17 amino acids. Trimming left V 4 bases short and J 2 bases short, with 17 bases between. CDR1 is ENHRY, CDR2 SYGVKD, per germline. CDR3 DNA (partial): TGTGCCATCAGTGGAACCCAGGGTTTAGGAAACACCGGGGAG. Protein sequence: CAISGTQGLGNTGE. The entire CDR3 reads CAISGTQGLGNTGELFF.

This clone was observed at least ten times. The read ends 3 residues before the CDR3 terminus; that terminus is restored from the germline J gene. V gene TRBV19 combines with J gene TRBJ1-4, with D perhaps matching TRBD1 (5 bases). From germline, CDR1 is LNHDA and CDR2 SQIVND (reference sequence). CDR3 length: 18 residues. V was clipped by 8 bases and J by 2 bases, with 24 bases between them. The CDR3 protein is CASAFLRESRGTNEKLFF. The sequenced part of the CDR3 DNA is TGTGCCAGTGCCTTCCTACGTGAAAGTAGGGGCACTAATGAAAAA.